This TCR beta chain was documented in a study of T cells in Graves' hyperthyroidism and ophthalmopathy. It was RNA transcripts that yielded the amplified TCR beta CDR3 regions. In the first-round RT-PCR of the TCR CDR3, the HTBI primer set was used. Each CDR3 protein gets one entry after TCRdb re-called the multiplex PCR reads with MiXCR. The top ten hold around a quarter of the sample, which has 470,000 or so distinct CDR3 sequences, roughly 20% seen once. Each patient was aged 18 to 65 and had newly diagnosed hyperthyroidism of under 2 months' duration. Lactation, pregnancy, other autoimmune disease or uncontrolled infection excluded patients. Together with thyroid ultrasound, orbital computed tomography, serum thyroxine and TRAb, clinical symptoms were used for diagnoses. Study conclusions and caveats: Stable hyperthyroidism was told apart from ophthalmopathy by a model built on 13 V-J features.

V lost 1 base, J lost 0 bases, and 24 bases lay in between. This CDR3 is 20 amino acids long. Germline V CDR1 and CDR2: MNHEY, SMNVEV (reference sequence). Remarks on this clonotype: Its antigen remains unknown.

The sequenced material came from blood. V is TRBV27 and J is TRBJ1-1; D ambiguous. The clonotype originates from a young man with Graves' hyperthyroidism. In DNA form, the CDR3 reads TGTGCCAGCAGTTTATACTCCAGGTTCTTCGGACCCCTCATGAACACTGAAGCTTTCTTT. Translation: CASSLYSRFFGPLMNTEAFF.